Included here is one T cell receptor (beta chain) sequence, with context. Its antigen is still unknown. The sample belongs to a study of CD8 T cells in Susac syndrome. It was with random hexamers that roughly 0.5 to 1 ug RNA was reverse transcribed. TCR beta CDR3 was amplified by immunoSEQ covering 54 Vbeta and 13 Jbeta. TCRdb analysed the immunoSEQ multiplex PCR reads with MiXCR anew, one entry per CDR3 protein. Of approximately 160,000 distinct CDR3 sequences in the sample, around 94% were seen once. TEMRA cells underwent FACS enrichment and CD8+ and CD4+ T cells underwent negative isolation. Findings and limits, study-wide: An acknowledgment was made by the study that its TCR sequencing and HLA analysis involved relatively few individuals.

The source is a human donor with multiple sclerosis. Material for sequencing was CD4+ T cells from PBMCs.

CDR3 nucleotides: TGTGCCAGCTCATCCTTTAGCGGGAGATACAATGAGCAGTTCTTC. This gives the protein CASSSFSGRYNEQFF. The V and J genes are TRBV18 and TRBJ2-1; TRBD2 agrees at 9 bases. The CDR3 has 15 amino acids. Germline trimming cut 5 bases from V and 4 bases from J; bases unmatched to any gene: 6. Per the germline V gene, CDR1 is KGHSH and CDR2 is LQKENI. The full variable domain, in which reference TRBV18 and TRBJ2-1 provide the parts outside the CDR3, is NAGVMQNPRHLVRRRGQEARLRCSPMKGHSHVYWYRQLPEEGLKFMVYLQKENIIDESGMPKERFSAEFPKEGPSILRIQQVVRGDSAAYFCASSSFSGRYNEQFFGPGTRLTVL.